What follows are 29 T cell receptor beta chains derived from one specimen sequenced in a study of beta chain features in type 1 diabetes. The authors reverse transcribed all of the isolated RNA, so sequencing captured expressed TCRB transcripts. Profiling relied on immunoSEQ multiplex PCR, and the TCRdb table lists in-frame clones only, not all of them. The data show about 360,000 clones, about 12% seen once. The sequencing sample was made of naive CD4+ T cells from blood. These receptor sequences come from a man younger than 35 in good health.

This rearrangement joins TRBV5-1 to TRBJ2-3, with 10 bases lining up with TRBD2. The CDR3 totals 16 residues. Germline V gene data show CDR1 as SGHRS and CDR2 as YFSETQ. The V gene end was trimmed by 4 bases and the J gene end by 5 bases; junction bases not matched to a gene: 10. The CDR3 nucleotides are TGCGCCAGCAGCCGAGAAACTAGCGGGATTTTAGATACGCAGTATTTT. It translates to CASSRETSGILDTQYF.

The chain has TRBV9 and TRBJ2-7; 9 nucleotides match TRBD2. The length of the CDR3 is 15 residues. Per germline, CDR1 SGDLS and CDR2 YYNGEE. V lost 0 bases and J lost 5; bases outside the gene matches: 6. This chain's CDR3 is CASSVGGTSPDEQYF. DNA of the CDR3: TGTGCCAGCAGCGTAGGAGGGACTAGCCCGGACGAGCAGTACTTC.

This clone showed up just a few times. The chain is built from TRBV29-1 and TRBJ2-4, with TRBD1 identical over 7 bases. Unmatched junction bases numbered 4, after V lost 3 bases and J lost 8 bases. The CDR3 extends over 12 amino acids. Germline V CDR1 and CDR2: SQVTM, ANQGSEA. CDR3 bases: TGCAGCGTTGATAGACAGGGAGACATTCAGTACTTC. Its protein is CSVDRQGDIQYF.

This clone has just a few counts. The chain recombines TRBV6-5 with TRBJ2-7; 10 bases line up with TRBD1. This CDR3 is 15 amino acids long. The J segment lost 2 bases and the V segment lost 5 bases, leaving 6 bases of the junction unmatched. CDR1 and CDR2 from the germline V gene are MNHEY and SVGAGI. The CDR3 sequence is CASSPGTGVTYEQYF. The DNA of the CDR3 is TGTGCCAGCAGTCCTGGGACAGGGGTCACCTACGAGCAGTACTTC.

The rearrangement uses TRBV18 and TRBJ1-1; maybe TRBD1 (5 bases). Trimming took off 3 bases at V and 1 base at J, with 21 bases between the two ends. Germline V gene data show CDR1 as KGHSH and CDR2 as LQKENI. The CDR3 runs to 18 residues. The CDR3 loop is CASSPGDLGITWNTEAFF. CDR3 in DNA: TGTGCCAGCTCACCGGGGGACTTGGGAATTACCTGGAACACTGAAGCTTTCTTT.

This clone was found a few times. The CDR3 sequence: CASSVVRDGYGYTF. The CDR3 coding sequence is TGTGCCAGCAGCGTAGTCCGGGATGGCTATGGCTACACCTTC. The chain has TRBV9 and TRBJ1-2; the D is unclear. Between the trimmed V and J ends, which lost 0 bases and 4 bases, there was a span of 10 bases. The CDR3 totals 14 residues. Germline values: CDR1 SGDLS, CDR2 YYNGEE.

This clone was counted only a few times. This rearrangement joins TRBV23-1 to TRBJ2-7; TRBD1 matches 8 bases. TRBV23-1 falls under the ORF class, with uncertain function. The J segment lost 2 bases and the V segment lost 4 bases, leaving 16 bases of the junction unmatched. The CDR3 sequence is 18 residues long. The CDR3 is CASSPFAGTGNEAYEQYF. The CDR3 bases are TGCGCCAGCAGTCCATTCGCCGGGACAGGAAATGAAGCCTACGAGCAGTACTTC.

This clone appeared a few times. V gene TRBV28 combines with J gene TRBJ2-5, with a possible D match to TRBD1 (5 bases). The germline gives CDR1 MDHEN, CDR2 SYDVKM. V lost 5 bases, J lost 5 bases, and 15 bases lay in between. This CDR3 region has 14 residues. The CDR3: CASSQGSGVETQYF. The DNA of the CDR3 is TGTGCCAGCAGTCAGGGTTCGGGTGTGGAGACCCAGTACTTC.

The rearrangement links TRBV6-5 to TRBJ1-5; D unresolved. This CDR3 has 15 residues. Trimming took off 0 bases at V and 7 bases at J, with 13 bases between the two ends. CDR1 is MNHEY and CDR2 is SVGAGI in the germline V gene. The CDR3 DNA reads TGTGCCAGCAGTTACTCGGGCCCGAAGCACCAGCCCCAGCATTTT. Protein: CASSYSGPKHQPQHF.

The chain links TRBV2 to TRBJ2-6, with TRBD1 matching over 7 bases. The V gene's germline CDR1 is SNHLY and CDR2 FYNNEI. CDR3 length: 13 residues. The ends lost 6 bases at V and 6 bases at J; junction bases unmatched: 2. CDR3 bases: TGTGCCAGCAGGCAGGGGGAGGCCAACGTCCTGACTTTC. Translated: CASRQGEANVLTF.

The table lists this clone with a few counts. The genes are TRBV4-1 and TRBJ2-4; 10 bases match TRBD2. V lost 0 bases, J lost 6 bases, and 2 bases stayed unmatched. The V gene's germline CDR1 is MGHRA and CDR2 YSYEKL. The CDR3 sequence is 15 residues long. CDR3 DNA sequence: TGCGCCAGCAGCCAAGATACTAGCGGGATAAACATTCAGTACTTC. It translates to CASSQDTSGINIQYF.

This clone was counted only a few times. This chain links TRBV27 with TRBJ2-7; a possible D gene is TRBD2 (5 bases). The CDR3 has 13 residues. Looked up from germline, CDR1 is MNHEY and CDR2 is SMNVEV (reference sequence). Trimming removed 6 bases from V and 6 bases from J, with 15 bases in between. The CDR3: CASSRRLEGEQYF. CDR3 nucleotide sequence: TGTGCCAGCAGCCGAAGATTAGAGGGCGAGCAGTACTTC.

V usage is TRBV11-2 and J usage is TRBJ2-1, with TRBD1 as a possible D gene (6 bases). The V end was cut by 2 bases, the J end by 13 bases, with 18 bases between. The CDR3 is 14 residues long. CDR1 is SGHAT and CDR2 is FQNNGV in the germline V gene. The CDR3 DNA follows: TGTGCCAGCAGCTTAAGGGGGACGCTCGGAGCCCAGTTCTTC. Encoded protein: CASSLRGTLGAQFF.

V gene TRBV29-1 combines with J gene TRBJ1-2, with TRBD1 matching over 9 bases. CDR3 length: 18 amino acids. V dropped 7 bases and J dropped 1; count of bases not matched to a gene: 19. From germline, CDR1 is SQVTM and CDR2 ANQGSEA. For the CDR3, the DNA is TGCAGCGGTCAAATTTCCGGGACAGGGAGTATAAGTAACTATGGCTACACCTTC. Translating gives CSGQISGTGSISNYGYTF.

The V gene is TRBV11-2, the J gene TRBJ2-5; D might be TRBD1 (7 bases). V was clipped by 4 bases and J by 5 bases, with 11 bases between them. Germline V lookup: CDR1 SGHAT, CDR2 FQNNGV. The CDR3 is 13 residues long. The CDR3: CASSSGGWETQYF. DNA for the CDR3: TGTGCCAGCAGCTCAGGGGGGTGGGAGACCCAGTACTTC.

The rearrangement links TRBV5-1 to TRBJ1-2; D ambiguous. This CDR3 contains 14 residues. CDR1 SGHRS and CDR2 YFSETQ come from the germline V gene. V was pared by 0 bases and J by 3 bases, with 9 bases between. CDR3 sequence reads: CASSLGQIYYGYTF. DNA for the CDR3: TGCGCCAGCAGCTTGGGGCAGATTTACTATGGCTACACCTTC.

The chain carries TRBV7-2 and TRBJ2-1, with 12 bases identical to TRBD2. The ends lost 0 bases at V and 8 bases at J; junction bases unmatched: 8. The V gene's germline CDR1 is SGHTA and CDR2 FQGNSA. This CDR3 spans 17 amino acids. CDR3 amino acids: CASSLAGASGGAYEQFF. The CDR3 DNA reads TGTGCCAGCAGCTTAGCGGGAGCTAGCGGGGGGGCCTATGAGCAGTTCTTC.

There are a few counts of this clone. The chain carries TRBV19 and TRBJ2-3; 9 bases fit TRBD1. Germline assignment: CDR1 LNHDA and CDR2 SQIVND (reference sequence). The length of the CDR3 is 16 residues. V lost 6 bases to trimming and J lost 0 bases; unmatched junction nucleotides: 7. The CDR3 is CASSSGTGPSTDTQYF. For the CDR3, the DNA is TGTGCCAGTAGCAGCGGGACAGGGCCTAGCACAGATACGCAGTATTTT.

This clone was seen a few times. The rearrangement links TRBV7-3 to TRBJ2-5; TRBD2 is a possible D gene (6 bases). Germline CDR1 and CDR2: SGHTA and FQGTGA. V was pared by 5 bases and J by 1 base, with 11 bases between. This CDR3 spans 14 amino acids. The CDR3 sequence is CASSEPGLQETQYF. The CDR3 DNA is TGTGCCAGCAGCGAGCCGGGACTCCAAGAGACCCAGTACTTC.

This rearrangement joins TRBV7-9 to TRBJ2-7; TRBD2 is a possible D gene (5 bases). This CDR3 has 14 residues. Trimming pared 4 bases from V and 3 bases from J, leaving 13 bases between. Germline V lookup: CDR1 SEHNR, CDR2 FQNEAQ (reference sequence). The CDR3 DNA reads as TGTGCCAGCAGCTCGTCCCCGGCGGGCTACGAGCAGTACTTC. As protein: CASSSSPAGYEQYF.

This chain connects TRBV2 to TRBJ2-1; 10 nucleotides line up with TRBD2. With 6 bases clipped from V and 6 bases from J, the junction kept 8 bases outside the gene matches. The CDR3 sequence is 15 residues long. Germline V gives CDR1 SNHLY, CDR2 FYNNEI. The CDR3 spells CASRLLAGTSNEQFF. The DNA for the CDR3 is TGTGCCAGCAGGTTACTAGCGGGAACGAGCAATGAGCAGTTCTTC.

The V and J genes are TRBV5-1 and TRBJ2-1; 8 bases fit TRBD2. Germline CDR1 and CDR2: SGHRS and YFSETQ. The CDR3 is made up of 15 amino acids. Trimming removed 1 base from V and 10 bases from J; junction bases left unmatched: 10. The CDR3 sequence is CASSLISGSPGEQFF. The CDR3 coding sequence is TGCGCCAGCAGCTTGATCAGCGGGAGTCCCGGGGAGCAGTTCTTC.

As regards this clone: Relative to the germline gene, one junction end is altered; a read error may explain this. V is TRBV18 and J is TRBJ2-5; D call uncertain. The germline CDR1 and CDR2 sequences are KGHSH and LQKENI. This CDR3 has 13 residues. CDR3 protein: CASSPLLQETQYF. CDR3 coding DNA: TGTGCCAGCTCTCCACTTCTCCAAGAGACCCAGTACTTC.

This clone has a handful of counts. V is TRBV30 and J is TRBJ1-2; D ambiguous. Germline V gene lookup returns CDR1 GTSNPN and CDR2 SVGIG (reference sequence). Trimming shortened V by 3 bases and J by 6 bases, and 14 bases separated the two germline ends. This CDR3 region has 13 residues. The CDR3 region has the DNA TGTGCCTGGAGACAGTTCTCAGTGGATGGCTACACCTTC. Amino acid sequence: CAWRQFSVDGYTF. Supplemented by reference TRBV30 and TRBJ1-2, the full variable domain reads SQTIHQWPATLVQPVGSPLSLECTVEGTSNPNLYWYRQAAGRGLQLLFYSVGIGQISSEVPQNLSASRPQDRQFILSSKKLLLSDSGFYLCAWRQFSVDGYTFGSGTRLTVV.

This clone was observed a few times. CDR3 DNA sequence: TGTGCCAGCAGCCCCCGACAGGGGGTGTACCAAGAGACCCAGTACTTC. Its protein product is CASSPRQGVYQETQYF. The rearrangement links TRBV9 to TRBJ2-5; 9 bases fit TRBD1. From germline, CDR1 is SGDLS and CDR2 YYNGEE. The CDR3 is made up of 16 amino acids. V lost 4 bases and J lost 0; bases outside the gene matches: 7.

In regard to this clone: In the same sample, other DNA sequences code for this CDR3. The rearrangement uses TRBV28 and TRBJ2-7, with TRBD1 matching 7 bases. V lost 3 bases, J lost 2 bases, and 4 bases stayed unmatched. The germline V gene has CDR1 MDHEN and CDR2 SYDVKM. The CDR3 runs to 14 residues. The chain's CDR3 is CASSLRGPTYEQYF. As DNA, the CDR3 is TGTGCCAGCAGTTTGAGGGGGCCCACCTACGAGCAGTACTTC.

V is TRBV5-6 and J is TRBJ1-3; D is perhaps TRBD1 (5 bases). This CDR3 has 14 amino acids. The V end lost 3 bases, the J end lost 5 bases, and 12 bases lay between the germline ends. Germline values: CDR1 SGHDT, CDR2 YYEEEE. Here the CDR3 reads CASSSLQVRNTIYF. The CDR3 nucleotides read TGTGCCAGCAGCTCCTTACAGGTCCGAAACACCATATATTTT.

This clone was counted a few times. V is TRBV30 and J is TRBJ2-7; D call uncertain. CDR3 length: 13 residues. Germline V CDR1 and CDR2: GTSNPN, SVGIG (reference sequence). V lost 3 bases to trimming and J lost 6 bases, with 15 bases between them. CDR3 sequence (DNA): TGTGCCTGGAGAGAACTAAACCTGTCCGAGCAGTACTTC. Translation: CAWRELNLSEQYF.

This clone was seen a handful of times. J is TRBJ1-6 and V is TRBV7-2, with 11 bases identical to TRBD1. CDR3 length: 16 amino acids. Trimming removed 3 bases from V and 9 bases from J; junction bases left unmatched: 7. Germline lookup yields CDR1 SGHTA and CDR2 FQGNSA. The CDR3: CASSFGQGASGSPLHF. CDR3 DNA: TGTGCCAGCAGCTTTGGACAGGGGGCCTCTGGTTCACCCCTCCACTTT.